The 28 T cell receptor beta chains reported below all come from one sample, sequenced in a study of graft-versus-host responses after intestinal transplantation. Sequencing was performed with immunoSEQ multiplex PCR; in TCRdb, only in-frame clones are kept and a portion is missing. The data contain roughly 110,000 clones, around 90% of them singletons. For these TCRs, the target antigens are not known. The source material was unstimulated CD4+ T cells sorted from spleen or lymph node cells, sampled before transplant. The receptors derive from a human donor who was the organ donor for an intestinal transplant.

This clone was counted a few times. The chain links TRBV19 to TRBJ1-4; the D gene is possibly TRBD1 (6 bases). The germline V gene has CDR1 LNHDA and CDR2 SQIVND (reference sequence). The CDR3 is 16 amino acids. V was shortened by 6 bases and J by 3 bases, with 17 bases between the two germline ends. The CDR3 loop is CASSPGQWGANEKLFF. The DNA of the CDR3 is TGTGCCAGTAGCCCGGGACAATGGGGAGCTAATGAAAAACTGTTTTTT.

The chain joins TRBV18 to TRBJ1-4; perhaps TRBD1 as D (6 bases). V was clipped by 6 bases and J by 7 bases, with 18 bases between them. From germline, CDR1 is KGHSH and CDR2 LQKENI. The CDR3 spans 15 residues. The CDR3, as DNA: TGTGCCAGCTCCCCCACAGGGCTAGGCGCTGAAAAACTGTTTTTT. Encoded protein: CASSPTGLGAEKLFF. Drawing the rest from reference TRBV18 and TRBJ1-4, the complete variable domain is NAGVMQNPRHLVRRRGQEARLRCSPMKGHSHVYWYRQLPEEGLKFMVYLQKENIIDESGMPKERFSAEFPKEGPSILRIQQVVRGDSAAYFCASSPTGLGAEKLFFGSGTQLSVL.

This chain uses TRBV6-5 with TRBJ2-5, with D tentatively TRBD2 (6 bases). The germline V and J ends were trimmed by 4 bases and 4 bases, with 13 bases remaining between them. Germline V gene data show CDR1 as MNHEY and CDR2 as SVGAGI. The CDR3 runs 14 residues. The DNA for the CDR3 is TGTGCCAGCAGTTCCCACCAGGAGGGAGAGACCCAGTACTTC. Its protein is CASSSHQEGETQYF.

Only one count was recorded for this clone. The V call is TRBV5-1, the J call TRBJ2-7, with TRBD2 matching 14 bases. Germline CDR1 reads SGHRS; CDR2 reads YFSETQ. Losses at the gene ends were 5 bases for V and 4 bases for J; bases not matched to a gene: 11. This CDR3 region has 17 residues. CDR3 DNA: TGCGCCAGCAGATTAAAATCGGGACTAGCGGGAGCGTACGAGCAGTACTTC. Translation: CASRLKSGLAGAYEQYF. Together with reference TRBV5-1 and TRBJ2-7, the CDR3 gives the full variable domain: KAGVTQTPRYLIKTRGQQVTLSCSPISGHRSVSWYQQTPGQGLQFLFEYFSETQRNKGNFPGRFSGRQFSNSRSEMNVSTLELGDSALYLCASRLKSGLAGAYEQYFGPGTRLTVT.

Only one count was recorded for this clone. CDR3: CASSEQGDQPQHF. DNA of the CDR3: TGTGCCAGCAGTGAACAGGGAGATCAGCCCCAGCATTTT. V and J are TRBV6-1 and TRBJ1-5; possibly TRBD1 for D (5 bases). Germline CDR1 and CDR2: MNHNS and SASEGT. V lost 2 bases and J lost 5, with 7 bases in between. The CDR3 spans 13 residues.

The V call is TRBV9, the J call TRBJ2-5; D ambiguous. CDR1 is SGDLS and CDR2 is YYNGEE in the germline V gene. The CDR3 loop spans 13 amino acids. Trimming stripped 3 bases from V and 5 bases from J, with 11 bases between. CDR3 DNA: TGTGCCAGCAGCGATCGAGGATGGGAGACCCAGTACTTC. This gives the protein CASSDRGWETQYF.

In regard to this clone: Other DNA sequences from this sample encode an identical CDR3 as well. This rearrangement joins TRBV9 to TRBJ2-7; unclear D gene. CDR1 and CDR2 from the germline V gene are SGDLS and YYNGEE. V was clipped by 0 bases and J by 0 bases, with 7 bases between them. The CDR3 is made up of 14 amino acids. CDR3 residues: CASSVDFGSYEQYF. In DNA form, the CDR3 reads TGTGCCAGCAGCGTAGATTTTGGCTCCTACGAGCAGTACTTC.

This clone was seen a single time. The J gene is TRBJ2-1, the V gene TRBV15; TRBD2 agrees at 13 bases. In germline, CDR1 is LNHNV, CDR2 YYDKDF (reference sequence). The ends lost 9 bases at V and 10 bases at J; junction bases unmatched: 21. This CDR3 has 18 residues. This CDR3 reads CATLPGLAGRGVEWEQFF. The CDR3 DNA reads TGTGCCACACTGCCGGGACTAGCGGGAAGGGGGGTGGAGTGGGAGCAGTTCTTC.

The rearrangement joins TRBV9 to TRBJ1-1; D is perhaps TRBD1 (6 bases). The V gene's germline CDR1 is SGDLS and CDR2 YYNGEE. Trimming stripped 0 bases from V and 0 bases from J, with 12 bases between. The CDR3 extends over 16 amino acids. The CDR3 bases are TGTGCCAGCAGCGTAGAGGACAGCGCATTGAACACTGAAGCTTTCTTT. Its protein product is CASSVEDSALNTEAFF.

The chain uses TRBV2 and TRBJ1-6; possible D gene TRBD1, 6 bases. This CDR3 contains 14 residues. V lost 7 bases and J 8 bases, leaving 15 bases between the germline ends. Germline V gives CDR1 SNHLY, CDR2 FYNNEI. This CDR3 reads CASTLRGDYSPLHF. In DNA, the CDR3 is TGTGCCAGCACCTTAAGGGGGGATTATTCACCCCTCCACTTT.

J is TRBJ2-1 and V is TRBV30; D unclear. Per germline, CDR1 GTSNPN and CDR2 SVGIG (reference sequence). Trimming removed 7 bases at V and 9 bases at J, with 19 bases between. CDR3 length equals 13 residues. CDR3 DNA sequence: TGTGCCTCAGCAATAAAAGTACAATCTGAGCAGTTCTTC. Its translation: CASAIKVQSEQFF.

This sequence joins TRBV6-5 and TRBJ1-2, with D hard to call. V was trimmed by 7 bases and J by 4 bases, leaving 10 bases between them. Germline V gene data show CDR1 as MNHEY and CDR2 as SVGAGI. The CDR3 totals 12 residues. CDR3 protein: CASIDYPYGYTF. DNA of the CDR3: TGTGCCAGCATCGATTATCCCTATGGCTACACCTTC.

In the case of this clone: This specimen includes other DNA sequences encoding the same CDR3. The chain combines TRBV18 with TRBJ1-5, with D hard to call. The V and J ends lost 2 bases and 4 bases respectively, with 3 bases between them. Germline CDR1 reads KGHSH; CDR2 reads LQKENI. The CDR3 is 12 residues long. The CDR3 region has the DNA TGTGCCAGCTCACCAACAAATCAGCCCCAGCATTTT. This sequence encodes CASSPTNQPQHF.

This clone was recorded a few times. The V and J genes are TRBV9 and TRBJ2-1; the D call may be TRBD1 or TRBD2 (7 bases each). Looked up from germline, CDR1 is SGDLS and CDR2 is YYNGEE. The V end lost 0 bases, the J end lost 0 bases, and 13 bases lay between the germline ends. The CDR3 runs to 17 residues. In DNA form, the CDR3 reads TGTGCCAGCAGCGTAGGGTCCAGGGGGGGCTCCTACAATGAGCAGTTCTTC. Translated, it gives CASSVGSRGGSYNEQFF.

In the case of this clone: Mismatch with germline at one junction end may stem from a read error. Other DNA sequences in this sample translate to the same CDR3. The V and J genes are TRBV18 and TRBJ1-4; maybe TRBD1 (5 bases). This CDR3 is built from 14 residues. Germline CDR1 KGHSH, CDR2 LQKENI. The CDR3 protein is CASSFRDGDEKLFF. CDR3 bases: TGTGCCAGCTCATTCCGAGACGGGGACGAAAAGCTGTTTTTT.

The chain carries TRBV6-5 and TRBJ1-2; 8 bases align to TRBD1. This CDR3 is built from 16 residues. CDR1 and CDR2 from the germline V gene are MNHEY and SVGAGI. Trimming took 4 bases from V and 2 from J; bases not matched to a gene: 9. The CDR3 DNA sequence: TGTGCCAGCAGTTTTTGGGGGGCAGGGGGCAACTATGGCTACACCTTC. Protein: CASSFWGAGGNYGYTF.

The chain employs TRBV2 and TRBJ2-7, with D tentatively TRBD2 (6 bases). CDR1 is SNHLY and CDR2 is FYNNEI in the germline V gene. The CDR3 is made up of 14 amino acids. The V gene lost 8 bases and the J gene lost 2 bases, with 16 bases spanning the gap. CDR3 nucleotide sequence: TGTGCCAGCCCCGGCCGACTAGGGGCCTACGAGCAGTACTTC. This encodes CASPGRLGAYEQYF.

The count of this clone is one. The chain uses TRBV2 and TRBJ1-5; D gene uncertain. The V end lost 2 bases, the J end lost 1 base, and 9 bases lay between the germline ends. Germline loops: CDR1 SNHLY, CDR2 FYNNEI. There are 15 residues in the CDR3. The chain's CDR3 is CASSETGFSNQPQHF. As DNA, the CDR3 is TGTGCCAGCAGTGAAACTGGGTTCAGCAATCAGCCCCAGCATTTT.

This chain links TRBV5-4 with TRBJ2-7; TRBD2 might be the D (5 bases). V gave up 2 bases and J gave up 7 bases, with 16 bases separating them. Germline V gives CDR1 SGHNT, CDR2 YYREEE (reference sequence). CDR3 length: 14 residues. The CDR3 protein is CASSFRLAGGEQYF. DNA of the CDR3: TGTGCCAGCAGCTTTAGATTGGCAGGAGGTGAGCAGTACTTC.

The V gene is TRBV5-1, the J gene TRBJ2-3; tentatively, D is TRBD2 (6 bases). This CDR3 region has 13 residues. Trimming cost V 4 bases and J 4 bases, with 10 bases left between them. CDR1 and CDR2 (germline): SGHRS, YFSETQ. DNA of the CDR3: TGCGCCAGCAGCCCTGGAGGGGCAGATACGCAGTATTTT. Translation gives CASSPGGADTQYF.

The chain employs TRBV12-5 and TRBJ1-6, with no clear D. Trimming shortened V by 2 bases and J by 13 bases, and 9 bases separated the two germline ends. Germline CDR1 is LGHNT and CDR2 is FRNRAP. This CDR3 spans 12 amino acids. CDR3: CASGLSGGPLHF. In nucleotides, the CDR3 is TGTGCTAGTGGTTTGTCGGGTGGGCCCCTCCACTTT.

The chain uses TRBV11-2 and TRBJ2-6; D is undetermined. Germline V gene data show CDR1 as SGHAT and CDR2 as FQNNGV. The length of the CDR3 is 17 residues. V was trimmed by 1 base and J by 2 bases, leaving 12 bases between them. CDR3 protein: CASSLALRNPGANVLTF. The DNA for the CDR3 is TGTGCCAGCAGCTTAGCCCTACGAAACCCTGGGGCCAACGTCCTGACTTTC.

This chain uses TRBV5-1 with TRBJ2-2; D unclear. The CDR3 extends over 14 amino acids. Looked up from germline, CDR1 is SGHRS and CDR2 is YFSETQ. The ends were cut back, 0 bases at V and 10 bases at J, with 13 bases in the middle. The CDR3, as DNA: TGCGCCAGCAGCTTGGCAGCCGTCCCGGAGGAGCTGTTTTTT. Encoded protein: CASSLAAVPEELFF.

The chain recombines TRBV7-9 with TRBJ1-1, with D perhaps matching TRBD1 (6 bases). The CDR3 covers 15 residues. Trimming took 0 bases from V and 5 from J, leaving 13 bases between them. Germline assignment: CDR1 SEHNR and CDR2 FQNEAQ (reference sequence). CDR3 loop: CASSLAHRGGTEAFF. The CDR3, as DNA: TGTGCCAGCAGCTTAGCTCATAGAGGGGGTACTGAAGCTTTCTTT.

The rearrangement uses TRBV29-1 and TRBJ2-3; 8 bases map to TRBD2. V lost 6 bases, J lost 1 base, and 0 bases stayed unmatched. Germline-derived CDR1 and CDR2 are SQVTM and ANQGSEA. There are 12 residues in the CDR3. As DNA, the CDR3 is TGCAGCGTGACTAGCGGCACAGATACGCAGTATTTT. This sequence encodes CSVTSGTDTQYF.

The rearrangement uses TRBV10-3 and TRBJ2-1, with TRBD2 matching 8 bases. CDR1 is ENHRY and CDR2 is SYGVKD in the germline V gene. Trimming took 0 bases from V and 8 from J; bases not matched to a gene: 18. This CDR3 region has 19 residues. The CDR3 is CAISESGLRGLDLADEQFF. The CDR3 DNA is TGTGCCATCAGTGAGTCGGGTCTCAGGGGACTAGATCTCGCCGATGAGCAGTTCTTC.

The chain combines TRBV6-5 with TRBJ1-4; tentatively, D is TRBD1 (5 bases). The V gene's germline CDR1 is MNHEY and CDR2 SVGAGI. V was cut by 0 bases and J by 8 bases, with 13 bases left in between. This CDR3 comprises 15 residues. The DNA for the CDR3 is TGTGCCAGCAGTTACTCAGGGACTGCCGGGGAAAAACTGTTTTTT. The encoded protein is CASSYSGTAGEKLFF.

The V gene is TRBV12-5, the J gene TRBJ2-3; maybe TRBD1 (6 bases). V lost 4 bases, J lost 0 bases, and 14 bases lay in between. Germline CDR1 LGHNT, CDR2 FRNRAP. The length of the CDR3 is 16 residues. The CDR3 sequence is CASGSGTYPSTDTQYF. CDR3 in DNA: TGTGCTAGTGGTTCGGGGACATACCCTAGCACAGATACGCAGTATTTT.